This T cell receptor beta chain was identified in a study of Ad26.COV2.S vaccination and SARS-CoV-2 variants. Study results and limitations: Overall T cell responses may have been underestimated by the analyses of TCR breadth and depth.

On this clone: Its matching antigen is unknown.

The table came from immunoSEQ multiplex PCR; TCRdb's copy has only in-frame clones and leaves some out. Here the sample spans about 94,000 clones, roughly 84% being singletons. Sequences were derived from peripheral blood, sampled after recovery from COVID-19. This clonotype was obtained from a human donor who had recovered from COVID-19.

The CDR3 loop is CASSLYLGESKASYEQYF. The CDR3 region has the DNA TGTGCCAGCAGTCTCTACCTAGGGGAGTCGAAGGCGTCCTACGAGCAGTACTTC. The V and J genes are TRBV28 and TRBJ2-7, with D perhaps matching TRBD1 or TRBD2 (5 bases each). The V end was cut by 5 bases, the J end by 1 base, with 24 bases between. The CDR3 is made up of 18 amino acids. Germline CDR1 reads MDHEN; CDR2 reads SYDVKM.